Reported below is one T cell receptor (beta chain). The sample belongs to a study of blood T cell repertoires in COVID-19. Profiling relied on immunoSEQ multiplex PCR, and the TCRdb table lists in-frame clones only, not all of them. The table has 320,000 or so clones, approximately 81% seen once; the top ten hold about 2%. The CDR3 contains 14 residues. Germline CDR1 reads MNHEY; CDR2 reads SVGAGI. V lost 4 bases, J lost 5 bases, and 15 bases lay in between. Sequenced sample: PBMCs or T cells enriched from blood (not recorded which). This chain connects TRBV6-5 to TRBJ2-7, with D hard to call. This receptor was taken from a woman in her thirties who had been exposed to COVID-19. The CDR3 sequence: CASSLTTRSNEQYF. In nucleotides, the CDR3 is TGTGCCAGCAGTTTAACCACGAGGAGCAACGAGCAGTACTTC.